The TCR beta chain described here comes from a study of blood T cell repertoires in COVID-19. Background on the study: Samples representing acute and convalescent COVID-19 were sourced from the United States, Italy and Spain. T cells, B-cell-depleted T cells, or PBMCs supplied cDNA or gDNA.

Clones were sequenced by immunoSEQ multiplex PCR, and TCRdb holds only the in-frame ones, with some missing. The sample lists fewer than 250,000 clones, roughly nine tenths occurring once. A single count supports this clone. Sequenced sample: peripheral blood. This TCR came from a man aged 35 to 55 with acute or convalescent COVID-19.

For the CDR3, the DNA is TGTGCCAGCAGTTTAGCGGGGGGGCCGGAGACCCAGTACTTC. Protein sequence: CASSLAGGPETQYF. This chain joins TRBV6-5 and TRBJ2-5; 11 bases match TRBD2. The CDR3 has 14 amino acids. The V gene end was trimmed by 4 bases and the J gene end by 5 bases; junction bases not matched to a gene: 3. Germline lookup yields CDR1 MNHEY and CDR2 SVGAGI.